This TCR beta chain was captured in a study of beta chain features in type 1 diabetes. Points from the study as a whole: In every one of the four CD4+ subsets, TCRB CDR3s were moderately but significantly shorter in Type 1 diabetes patients.

Turning to this clone: Its antigen remains unknown.

The study reverse transcribed the entire isolated RNA, so it sequenced expressed TCRB transcripts. Sequencing was performed with immunoSEQ multiplex PCR; in TCRdb, only in-frame clones are kept and a portion is missing. The sample contains over 700,000 clones, roughly 16% of which appear only once. A CD45RO/CCR7/CD25/CD127/CD95/CD27 panel sorted naive, central memory, regulatory and stem cell-like memory CD4+ cells. This CDR3 has 13 amino acids. CDR1 is SEHNR, CDR2 FQNEAQ, per germline (reference sequence). Trimming left V 5 bases short and J 2 bases short, with 9 bases between. The sample taken for sequencing was naive CD4+ T cells from blood. This sequence originates from a woman younger than 35 in good health. The rearrangement uses TRBV7-9 and TRBJ2-5; D uncertain. For the CDR3, the DNA is TGTGCCAGCAGCAGGGATGATCAAGAGACCCAGTACTTC. Translation gives CASSRDDQETQYF.